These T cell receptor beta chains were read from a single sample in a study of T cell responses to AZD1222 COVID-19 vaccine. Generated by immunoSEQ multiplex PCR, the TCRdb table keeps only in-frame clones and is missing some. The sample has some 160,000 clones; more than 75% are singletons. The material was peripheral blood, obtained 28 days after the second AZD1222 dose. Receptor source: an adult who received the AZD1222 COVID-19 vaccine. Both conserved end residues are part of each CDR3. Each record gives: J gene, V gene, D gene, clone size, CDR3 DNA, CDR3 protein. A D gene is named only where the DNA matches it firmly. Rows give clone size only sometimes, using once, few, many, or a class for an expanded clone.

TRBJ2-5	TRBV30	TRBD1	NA	TGTGCCTGCGGGGCAGGGGGCGGGGAGACCCAGTACTTC	CACGAGGGETQYF
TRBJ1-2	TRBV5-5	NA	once	TGTGCCAGCAGCTCCGGGACTCACTATGGCTACACCTTC	CASSSGTHYGYTF
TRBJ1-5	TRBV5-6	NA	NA	TGTGCCAGCAGCTCTCTGAGGGGTGGTCGTCAGCCCCAGCATTTT	CASSSLRGGRQPQHF
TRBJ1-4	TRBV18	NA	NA	TGTGCCAGCTCACCAGACACATCAACTAATGAAAAACTGTTTTTT	CASSPDTSTNEKLFF
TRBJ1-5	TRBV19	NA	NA	TGTGCCAGTATCCCATTCGGTAAGGGCGACAATCAGCCCCAGCATTTT	CASIPFGKGDNQPQHF
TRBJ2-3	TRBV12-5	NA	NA	TGTGCTAGTGGTTTCCCTCCGGGAGGCACAGATACGCAGTATTTT	CASGFPPGGTDTQYF
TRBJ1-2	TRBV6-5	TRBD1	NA	TGTGCCAGCACCCCGGACAGGGCCGGCGGCTACACCTTC	CASTPDRAGGYTF
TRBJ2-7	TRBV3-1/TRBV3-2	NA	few	TGTGCCAGCAGCCAGGGCTACGAGCAGTACTTC	CASSQGYEQYF
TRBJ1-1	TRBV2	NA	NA	TGTGCCAGCAACATAAGGGGGACTGAAGCTTTCTTT	CASNIRGTEAFF
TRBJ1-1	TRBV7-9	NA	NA	TGTGCCAGCAGCTTAGGGGGCTGGCTAGAAGCTTTCTTT	CASSLGGWLEAFF
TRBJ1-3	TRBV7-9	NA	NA	TGTGCCAGCAGCTCCGGTCCCGGGACCTGGGGAAACACCATATATTTT	CASSSGPGTWGNTIYF
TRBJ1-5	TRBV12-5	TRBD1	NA	TGTGCTAGTGGTTTGACGACAGGGTCCGGGCAGCCCCAGCATTTT	CASGLTTGSGQPQHF
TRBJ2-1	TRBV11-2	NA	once	TGTGCCAGCAGCTTATCGTTCAGCCAGGGTTCGGGTGAGCAGTTCTTC	CASSLSFSQGSGEQFF
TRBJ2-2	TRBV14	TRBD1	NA	TGTGCCAGCAGCCTACGGACAGGGTTGGCCGGGGAGCTGTTTTTT	CASSLRTGLAGELFF
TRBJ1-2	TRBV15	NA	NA	TGTGCCACCTCCCGGGACGGGGTTTTTGAATATGGCTACACCTTC	CATSRDGVFEYGYTF
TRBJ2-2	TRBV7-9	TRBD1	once	TGTGCCAGCAGCTCCAGCCGGGACAGGCCCTGGGGCGGGGAGCTGTTTTTT	CASSSSRDRPWGGELFF
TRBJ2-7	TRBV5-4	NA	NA	TGTGCCAGCAGCCTGCGCGGGACCGACTACGAGCAGTACTTC	CASSLRGTDYEQYF
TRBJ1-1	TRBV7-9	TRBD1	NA	TGTGCCAGCAGTCTTACAGGGGACACTGAAGCTTTCTTT	CASSLTGDTEAFF
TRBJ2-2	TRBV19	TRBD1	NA	TGTGCCAGTAATACGTTAGAGACAGGGGGCCACACCGGGGAGCTGTTTTTT	CASNTLETGGHTGELFF
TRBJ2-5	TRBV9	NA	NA	TGTGCCAGCAGCGTCGTCTGGCAAGGGGAGACCCAGTACTTC	CASSVVWQGETQYF
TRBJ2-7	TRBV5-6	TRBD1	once	TGTGCCAGCAGCGTCGGACAGGCTACCTACGAGCAGTACTTC	CASSVGQATYEQYF
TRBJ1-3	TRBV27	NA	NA	TGTGCCAGCAGTCCTCGGCCCGATCTGGGTTCTGGAAACACCATATATTTT	CASSPRPDLGSGNTIYF
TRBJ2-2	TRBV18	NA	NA	TGTGCCAGCTCATTAACACCGCAGCCAGGGGAGCTGTTTTTT	CASSLTPQPGELFF
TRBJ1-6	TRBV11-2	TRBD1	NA	TGTGCCAGCAGCTTAGGACGACGGGGACAGGGTGTCCATAATTCACCCCTCCACTTT	CASSLGRRGQGVHNSPLHF
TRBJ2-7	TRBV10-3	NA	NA	TGTGCCATCAGTGAGAGTGAAGGGAGCTCCTACGAGCAGTACTTC	CAISESEGSSYEQYF
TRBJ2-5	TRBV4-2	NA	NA	TGTGCCAGCAGCCAAGAGAGGCAAAGCCAAGAGACCCAGTACTTC	CASSQERQSQETQYF
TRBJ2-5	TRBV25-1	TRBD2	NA	TGTGCCAGCACCGAGGGACCCCGGGAGGGAGAGACCCAGTACTTC	CASTEGPREGETQYF
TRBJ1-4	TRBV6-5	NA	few	TGTGCCAGCAGGAGGGAACAGGGCCCTAATGAAAAACTGTTTTTT	CASRREQGPNEKLFF
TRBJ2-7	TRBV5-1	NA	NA	TGCGCCAGCAGCCTTTACTTGACAGCCGCAGGGGACGAGCAGTACTTC	CASSLYLTAAGDEQYF
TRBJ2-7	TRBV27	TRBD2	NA	TGTGCCAGCACCACCCCTCGATCCGTGACTAGCGCGTACGACGAGCAGTACTTC	CASTTPRSVTSAYDEQYF
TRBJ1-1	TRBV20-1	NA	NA	TGCAGTGCTACGGTCCAGCCCGGGGGGTTTTTT	CSATVQPGGFF
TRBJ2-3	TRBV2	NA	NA	TGTGCCAGCAGTGTAAGGGGGGCCACAGATACGCAGTATTTT	CASSVRGATDTQYF
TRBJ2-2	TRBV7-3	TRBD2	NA	TGTGCCAGCAGCTTCCTAAGCGGGGGGGCTTCAGGGGAGCTGTTTTTT	CASSFLSGGASGELFF
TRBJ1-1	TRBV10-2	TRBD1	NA	TGCGCCAGCAGTGGGGACAGCCAGAACACTGAAGCTTTCTTT	CASSGDSQNTEAFF
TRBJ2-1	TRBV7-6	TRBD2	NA	TGTGCCAGCAGCTTCGGGGGGGCCGTCAATGAGCAGTTCTTC	CASSFGGAVNEQFF
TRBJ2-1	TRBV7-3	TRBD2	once	TGTGCCAGCAGCTTGTATAAACGCGGGAGGGGTTCCTACAATGAGCAGTTCTTC	CASSLYKRGRGSYNEQFF
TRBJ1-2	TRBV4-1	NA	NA	TGCGCCAGCAGCCACCGGGACACTTATGGCTACACCTTC	CASSHRDTYGYTF
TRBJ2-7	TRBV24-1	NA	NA	TGTGCCACCAGTGACCCTAGACCGATTTCCCAGTACGAGCAGTACTTC	CATSDPRPISQYEQYF
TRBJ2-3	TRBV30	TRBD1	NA	TGTGCCTGGAGTGTGACAGGGGCGATTCCTACGCAGTATTTT	CAWSVTGAIPTQYF
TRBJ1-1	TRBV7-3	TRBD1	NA	TGTGCCAGCAGCCCCGGGACAGTCGGAGTAGGGACTGAAGCTTTCTTT	CASSPGTVGVGTEAFF
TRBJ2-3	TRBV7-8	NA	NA	TGTGCCAGCAGCTTGGTTCTCCTCACAGATACGCAGTATTTT	CASSLVLLTDTQYF
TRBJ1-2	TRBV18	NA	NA	TGTGCCAGCTCACCTTCCGACAGGGGCTACACCTTC	CASSPSDRGYTF
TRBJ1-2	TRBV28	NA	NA	TGTGCCAGCAGTTTCGGGCAGATCTATGGCTACACCTTC	CASSFGQIYGYTF
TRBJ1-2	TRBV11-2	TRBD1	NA	TGTGCCAGCAGCTGGGACAGGGGGTCCTATGGCTACACCTTC	CASSWDRGSYGYTF
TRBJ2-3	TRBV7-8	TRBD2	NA	TGTGCCAGCAGCCAAAGACTAGCGGGGGGTGGGGATACGCAGTATTTT	CASSQRLAGGGDTQYF
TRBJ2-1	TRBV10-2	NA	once	TGCGCCAGCAGCCCCTGGGGGCGGTCCTCCTACAATGAGCAGTTCTTC	CASSPWGRSSYNEQFF
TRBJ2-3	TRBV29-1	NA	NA	TGCAGCGTCAGCCGGGATGGCACAGATACGCAGTATTTT	CSVSRDGTDTQYF
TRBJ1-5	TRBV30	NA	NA	TGTGCCTGGAGCAAATTCGAAGGTCAGCCCCAGCATTTT	CAWSKFEGQPQHF
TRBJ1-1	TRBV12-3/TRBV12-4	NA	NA	TGTGCCAGCACCTTGCGAGGGTACACTGAAGCTTTCTTT	CASTLRGYTEAFF
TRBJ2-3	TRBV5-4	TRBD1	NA	TGTGCCAGCAGTCGGACAGGTGGCACAGATACGCAGTATTTT	CASSRTGGTDTQYF
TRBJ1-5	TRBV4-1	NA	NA	TGCGCCAGCAGCCAAGATTTCGCTTTTCAGCCCCAGCATTTT	CASSQDFAFQPQHF
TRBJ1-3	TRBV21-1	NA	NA	TGTGCCAGCAGCACTCCACAGGATGCCTCTGGAAACACCATATATTTT	CASSTPQDASGNTIYF
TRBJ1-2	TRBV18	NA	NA	TGTGCCAGCTCACCAGGGGGAGGCTACACCTTC	CASSPGGGYTF
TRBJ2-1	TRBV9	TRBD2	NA	TGTGCCAGCAGCGTAGGGAGGAGGGCGGGAGTGGATAATGAGCAGTTCTTC	CASSVGRRAGVDNEQFF
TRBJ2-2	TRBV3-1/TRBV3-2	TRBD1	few	TGTGCCAGCAGACGGACAGGGGGCGGCGGGGAGCTGTTTTTT	CASRRTGGGGELFF
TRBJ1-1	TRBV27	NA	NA	TGTGCCAGCAGTTTTTCCGGGGTCACTGAAGCTTTCTTT	CASSFSGVTEAFF
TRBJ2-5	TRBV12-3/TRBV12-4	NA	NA	TGTGCCAGCAGTGCGGGGCGCCGGGAGACCCAGTACTTC	CASSAGRRETQYF
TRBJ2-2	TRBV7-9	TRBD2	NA	TGTGCCAGCAGCTTTCCTAGCGGGGTGCCGTTAAACACCGGGGAGCTGTTTTTT	CASSFPSGVPLNTGELFF